This TCR beta chain was sequenced in a study of sequential checkpoint blockade in melanoma. About the study: Patients were randomized 1:1 to nivolumab-then-ipilimumab or ipilimumab-then-nivolumab first-line.

CDR1 is SGHDT, CDR2 YYEEEE, per germline. Trimming took 1 base from V and 12 from J; bases not matched to a gene: 7. The CDR3 has 13 amino acids. Generated by immunoSEQ multiplex PCR, the TCRdb table keeps only in-frame clones and is missing some. The sample has 3,500 to 4,500 clones, around 60% seen once. Treatment denoted: randomized to nivolumab then ipilimumab (arm A) or the reverse (arm B). Sorted cells were live CD3+CD8+, lacking CD19 and CD56, from PBMCs. The chain couples TRBV5-6 to TRBJ2-7, with TRBD1 matching over 10 bases. Source: CD8+ T cells sorted from blood (inferred from file names), taken from a patient given nivolumab and ipilimumab in sequence. This sequence was found in a human donor with melanoma. The CDR3 loop reads CASSLSAGQGWYF. CDR3 bases: TGTGCCAGCAGCTTGAGTGCGGGACAGGGGTGGTACTTC.